Shown below are 20 T cell receptor beta chains from a single sample sequenced in a study of blood T cell repertoires in COVID-19. The method was immunoSEQ multiplex PCR; TCRdb's version includes in-frame clones alone and lacks a portion of them. The table lists under 85,000 clones, more than 85% of them singletons. Sequencing was performed on peripheral blood. These receptors came from a man in his sixties or seventies with active or convalescent COVID-19.

The chain employs TRBV9 and TRBJ2-3; perhaps TRBD1 as D (6 bases). Germline assignment: CDR1 SGDLS and CDR2 YYNGEE. V was cut by 0 bases and J by 2 bases, with 13 bases left in between. This CDR3 comprises 16 residues. In DNA form, the CDR3 reads TGTGCCAGCAGCGTAGCCTTGGGACAAAACACAGATACGCAGTATTTT. This gives the protein CASSVALGQNTDTQYF.

The V and J genes are TRBV18 and TRBJ1-2; D remains unclear. The CDR3 extends over 14 amino acids. The V end lost 0 bases, the J end lost 2 bases, and 7 bases lay between the germline ends. Germline CDR1 is KGHSH and CDR2 is LQKENI. The CDR3: CASSPPGRNYGYTF. CDR3 in DNA: TGTGCCAGCTCACCACCGGGCAGAAACTATGGCTACACCTTC.

The chain employs TRBV7-9 and TRBJ1-6; D is undetermined. Germline V gene data show CDR1 as SEHNR and CDR2 as FQNEAQ (reference sequence). V was pared by 3 bases and J by 7 bases, with 7 bases between. This CDR3 spans 13 amino acids. CDR3 in amino acids: CASSLGENSPLHF. DNA of the CDR3: TGTGCCAGCAGCTTGGGAGAGAATTCACCCCTCCACTTT.

The rearrangement joins TRBV27 to TRBJ2-6; perhaps TRBD1 as D (5 bases). V was cut by 8 bases and J by 0 bases, with 26 bases left in between. From germline, CDR1 is MNHEY and CDR2 SMNVEV (reference sequence). The CDR3 extends over 20 amino acids. The CDR3 nucleotides are TGTGCCAGCCGTTCTTACCTAAGGGGAAGCCCTCTCTCTGGGGCCAACGTCCTGACTTTC. Protein sequence: CASRSYLRGSPLSGANVLTF.

The J gene is TRBJ1-2, the V gene TRBV9; 7 nucleotides match TRBD1. This CDR3 is built from 15 residues. Trimming at V came to 4 bases and at J to 2 bases, leaving 8 bases not matched to a gene. Germline-derived CDR1 and CDR2 are SGDLS and YYNGEE. CDR3 bases: TGTGCCAGCAGCACCTGGACAGGAGGGAACTATGGCTACACCTTC. Amino acid sequence: CASSTWTGGNYGYTF.

The gene calls are TRBV7-2 and TRBJ2-2, with 9 bases aligning to TRBD1. The CDR3 consists of 15 residues. The germline V gene has CDR1 SGHTA and CDR2 FQGNSA. V was clipped by 3 bases and J by 5 bases; unmatched bases: 4. CDR3 in DNA: TGTGCCAGCAGCTTTGACAGGGGGTGGACCGGGGAGCTGTTTTTT. It yields the protein CASSFDRGWTGELFF.

This clone was recorded once. V and J are TRBV19 and TRBJ2-2; 8 positions agree with TRBD2. Unmatched junction bases numbered 3, after V lost 3 bases and J lost 6 bases. Germline V CDR1 and CDR2: LNHDA, SQIVND (reference sequence). This CDR3 has 14 residues. As DNA, the CDR3 is TGTGCCAGTAGTATGGGACTAGATTCCGGGGAGCTGTTTTTT. Translated: CASSMGLDSGELFF.

The rearrangement uses TRBV3-1 (or the pseudogene TRBV3-2) and TRBJ2-5; tentative D call: TRBD1 (6 bases). Trimming took 0 bases from V and 5 from J, leaving 10 bases between them. This CDR3 contains 14 residues. From germline, CDR1 is LGHDT and CDR2 YNNKEL (reference sequence). CDR3 bases: TGTGCCAGCAGCCAAGACAGGGGATACGAGACCCAGTACTTC. Translated, it gives CASSQDRGYETQYF.

This clone was observed a few times. J is TRBJ2-2 and V is TRBV4-1; TRBD1 agrees at 7 bases. The germline V gene has CDR1 MGHRA and CDR2 YSYEKL. With V trimmed by 5 bases and J by 2 bases, 5 bases remained unmatched. CDR3 length: 15 residues. This CDR3 is CASSTRQGNTGELFF. The CDR3 DNA is TGCGCCAGCAGCACACGACAGGGAAACACCGGGGAGCTGTTTTTT.

A few counts support this clone. The V and J genes are TRBV6-2 or TRBV6-3 and TRBJ2-3, with no clear D. V lost 2 bases and J 4 bases, leaving 16 bases between the germline ends. The CDR3 consists of 16 residues. Germline V gene lookup returns CDR1 MNHEY and CDR2 SVGEGT. DNA for the CDR3: TGTGCCAGCAGTTACGTGCCAGGCGTCGGCGCAGATACGCAGTATTTT. Encoded protein: CASSYVPGVGADTQYF.

The rearrangement joins TRBV12-3 or TRBV12-4 to TRBJ1-1, with D perhaps matching TRBD1 (5 bases). V gave up 2 bases and J gave up 7 bases, with 8 bases separating them. CDR3 length equals 12 residues. The CDR3 DNA sequence: TGTGCCAGCAGTTTAAGACAGAATGAAGCTTTCTTT. The encoded protein is CASSLRQNEAFF.

The chain employs TRBV28 and TRBJ1-5; the D is unclear. The CDR3 spans 12 residues. The germline V gene has CDR1 MDHEN and CDR2 SYDVKM. The V and J ends lost 7 bases and 6 bases respectively, with 10 bases between them. CDR3 region: CASMLSSQPQHF. CDR3 in DNA: TGTGCCAGCATGCTTTCTAGTCAGCCCCAGCATTTT.

This clone was recorded a few times. This chain joins TRBV5-6 and TRBJ1-3; D uncertain. Germline-derived CDR1 and CDR2 are SGHDT and YYEEEE. CDR3 length equals 16 residues. V was cut by 0 bases and J by 0 bases, with 10 bases left in between. The CDR3 region has the DNA TGTGCCAGCAGCTTGGTGGTCAGAAGCTCTGGAAACACCATATATTTT. This translates into CASSLVVRSSGNTIYF.

This clone appeared once. The junction and the germline gene differ at one end; a read error may be behind it. The V and J genes are TRBV11-2 and TRBJ2-5; 7 bases fit TRBD1. Germline V gives CDR1 SGHAT, CDR2 FQNNGV. The CDR3 spans 13 residues. CDR3 region: CASSLHQDRPLNF. For the CDR3, the DNA is TGTGCCAGCAGCTTACATCAGGACAGGCCCCTAAACTTC. The full variable domain, rest sourced from reference TRBV11-2 and TRBJ2-5, is EAGVAQSPRYKIIEKRQSVAFWCNPISGHATLYWYQQILGQGPKLLIQFQNNGVVDDSQLPKDRFSAERLKGVDSTLKIQPAKLEDSAVYLCASSLHQDRPLNFGPGTRLLVL.

The chain is built from TRBV10-2 and TRBJ1-5; maybe TRBD1 (6 bases). Germline V gene lookup returns CDR1 WSHSY and CDR2 SAAADI. This CDR3 spans 15 amino acids. Trimming pared 5 bases from V and 0 bases from J, leaving 11 bases between. The CDR3 spells CASSRQVDSNQPQHF. CDR3 nucleotides: TGCGCCAGCAGTAGACAGGTTGATAGCAATCAGCCCCAGCATTTT.

V is TRBV6-6 and J is TRBJ2-7, with D possibly being TRBD1 (6 bases). Per germline, CDR1 MNHNY and CDR2 SVGAGI (reference sequence). The CDR3 spans 15 residues. Trimming removed 2 bases at V and 3 bases at J, with 14 bases between. The CDR3 protein is CASSYPPGQDYEQYF. In nucleotides, the CDR3 is TGTGCCAGCAGTTACCCTCCGGGACAAGACTACGAGCAGTACTTC.

This sequence joins TRBV6-6 and TRBJ2-7; 7 bases agree with TRBD1. Unmatched junction bases numbered 5, after V lost 4 bases and J lost 2 bases. Germline assignment: CDR1 MNHNY and CDR2 SVGAGI (reference sequence). This CDR3 region has 14 residues. The CDR3 sequence: CASSFGTETYEQYF. The DNA for the CDR3 is TGTGCCAGCAGTTTTGGGACAGAGACCTACGAGCAGTACTTC.

The chain couples TRBV24-1 to TRBJ2-7, with TRBD2 identical over 7 bases. Germline V lookup: CDR1 KGHDR, CDR2 SFDVKD. Trimming cost V 4 bases and J 1 base; bases outside gene matches: 6. There are 15 residues in the CDR3. CDR3: CATSDPGAGSYEQYF. The CDR3 DNA reads as TGTGCCACCAGTGACCCCGGAGCGGGATCCTACGAGCAGTACTTC.

The chain couples TRBV6-4 to TRBJ2-1, with no clear D. Germline V CDR1 and CDR2: MRHNA, SNTAGT. Trimming removed 0 bases from V and 2 bases from J, with 11 bases in between. This CDR3 region has 16 residues. The CDR3 coding sequence is TGTGCCAGCAGTGACTCCGGTTTCGCTCCCTACAATGAGCAGTTCTTC. Translated, it gives CASSDSGFAPYNEQFF.

The chain joins TRBV5-4 to TRBJ1-2; TRBD1 is a possible D gene (5 bases). The CDR3 has 12 residues. The germline V and J ends were trimmed by 4 bases and 6 bases, with 10 bases remaining between them. In germline, CDR1 is SGHNT, CDR2 YYREEE (reference sequence). As DNA, the CDR3 is TGTGCCAGCAGCCCCGGGGGGAATGGCTACACCTTC. Residues: CASSPGGNGYTF. The full variable domain, in which reference TRBV5-4 and TRBJ1-2 provide the parts outside the CDR3, is ETGVTQSPTHLIKTRGQQVTLRCSSQSGHNTVSWYQQALGQGPQFIFQYYREEENGRGNFPPRFSGLQFPNYSSELNVNALELDDSALYLCASSPGGNGYTFGSGTRLTVV.